This T cell receptor (beta chain) is from a study of identical twins. The CDR3 is 11 amino acids. Germline loops: CDR1 SQVTM, CDR2 ANQGSEA. With 4 bases removed from V and 5 bases from J, the gap between germline ends came to 8 bases. Carrying unique molecular identifiers, the cDNA also gained a universal primer site through template switching. From the 5' RACE reads, TCRdb called clonotypes with MiXCR, one entry per CDR3 protein. The table has around 240,000 distinct CDR3 sequences, 8% to 11% seen once; the top ten hold about 9.1%. This clonotype has ten or more counts. Its target is unknown. Overall study findings and caveats: Conclusions were based on cross-sectional statistical analysis, without following the same donors.

The clonotype originates from a man between 45 and 60 years old in good health. The chain uses TRBV29-1 and TRBJ2-5, with D tentatively TRBD1 or TRBD2 (5 bases each). The sequenced sample was memory T cells sorted from blood. CDR3 protein: CSVGDGETQYF. CDR3 bases: TGCAGCGTTGGGGACGGTGAGACCCAGTACTTC.